This T cell receptor (beta chain) stems from a study of cytomegalovirus exposure and HLA in healthy donors. On the study more broadly: The study placed about four fifths of its roughly 410 genotyped donors in the Caucasian-associated ancestry cluster.

The PCR made use of 60 Vbeta and 13 Jbeta primers. Some clones are missing from TCRdb's copy, which holds only in-frame ones; the method was immunoSEQ multiplex PCR. Among about 240,000 clones listed, around 81% were seen once. CDR1 and CDR2 from the germline V gene are LNHDA and SQIVND (reference sequence). The CDR3 totals 17 residues. V was cut by 4 bases and J by 2 bases, with 21 bases left in between. To note about this clone: The antigen is not known.

Findings and limits, study-wide: The authors considered a cluster of highly shared sequence variants likely to be a sequencing artifact. The study designated 150 or so TCR beta chains cytomegalovirus-associated. For most TCR beta V segments, an earlier analysis put the productive rate at about 90% or about 30% of the time.

The specimen sequenced was PBMCs. The chain has TRBV19 and TRBJ2-7; D perhaps matches TRBD2 (6 bases). This clonotype was obtained from an older woman in good health and CMV-seropositive. CDR3 protein: CASSTSSGLFAAYEQYF. CDR3 nucleotide sequence: TGTGCCAGTAGTACTTCATCGGGACTTTTCGCCGCCTACGAGCAGTACTTC.